The 31 T cell receptor beta chains below come from one sample, sequenced in a study of T cells in Graves' hyperthyroidism and ophthalmopathy. Amplified TCR beta CDR3 regions came from RNA transcripts. The HTBI primer set drove a first-round RT-PCR of the TCR CDR3. TCRdb fed the multiplex PCR reads into MiXCR, producing one record per CDR3 protein. The table records hundreds of thousands of distinct CDR3 sequences, approximately 15% of them present only once. The specimen sequenced was blood. The receptors here all came from a woman aged 40 to 55 with Graves' ophthalmopathy.

Many counts were recorded for this clonotype. The chain carries TRBV10-3 and TRBJ2-5, with 14 nucleotides matching TRBD2. J lost 5 bases, V lost 10 bases, and 9 bases had no gene match. The CDR3 contains 15 residues. Germline CDR1 and CDR2: ENHRY and SYGVKD. In nucleotides, the CDR3 is TGTGCCACAAAGGGACTAGCGGGAGAAAACGAGACCCAGTACTTC. As protein: CATKGLAGENETQYF.

This clonotype was recorded at least ten times. This chain links TRBV20-1 with TRBJ2-5; D is uncertain. Germline V lookup: CDR1 DFQATT, CDR2 SNEGSKA (reference sequence). V gave up 0 bases and J gave up 5 bases, with 13 bases separating them. The CDR3 runs 14 residues. CDR3 sequence reads: CSARDFFNLETQYF. The CDR3 DNA follows: TGCAGTGCTAGAGATTTCTTCAATCTGGAGACCCAGTACTTC.

This clonotype turned up a few times. The chain carries TRBV29-1 and TRBJ2-5; tentatively, D is TRBD2 (6 bases). This CDR3 has 11 amino acids. Germline V gives CDR1 SQVTM, CDR2 ANQGSEA. V lost 7 bases and J 5 bases, leaving 11 bases between the germline ends. The CDR3: CSAGAGETQYF. Here the CDR3 DNA reads TGCAGCGCTGGTGCGGGGGAGACCCAGTACTTC.

This clonotype was counted between two and nine times. The rearrangement links TRBV7-9 to TRBJ2-7; maybe TRBD1 (6 bases). Germline CDR1 and CDR2: SEHNR and FQNEAQ (reference sequence). V shed 2 bases and J shed 2 bases, with 13 bases lying between them. This CDR3 has 15 residues. This chain's CDR3 is CASSLYRTDAYEQYF. The CDR3 region has the DNA TGTGCCAGCAGCTTATATAGGACAGACGCCTACGAGCAGTACTTC.

This clonotype was picked up many times. V and J are TRBV4-2 and TRBJ1-5, with D possibly matching TRBD1 (6 bases). The germline V and J ends were trimmed by 0 bases and 3 bases, with 12 bases remaining between them. Germline V CDR1 and CDR2: LGHNA, YNFKEQ. The CDR3 runs to 16 residues. CDR3 residues: CASSQEDSIFNQPQHF. CDR3 sequence (DNA): TGTGCCAGCAGCCAAGAGGACAGTATCTTCAATCAGCCCCAGCATTTT.

This clonotype was recorded at least ten times. The V gene is TRBV7-6, the J gene TRBJ2-1; D is unresolved. This CDR3 contains 13 residues. Germline values: CDR1 SGHVS, CDR2 FNYEAQ. The V end lost 5 bases, the J end lost 2 bases, and 7 bases lay between the germline ends. CDR3 loop: CASSRRAYNEQFF. CDR3 bases: TGTGCCAGCAGCCGTCGGGCCTACAATGAGCAGTTCTTC.

This clonotype was observed at least ten times. This chain joins TRBV28 and TRBJ1-5; D uncertain. V shed 5 bases and J shed 2 bases, with 16 bases lying between them. Germline V gene lookup returns CDR1 MDHEN and CDR2 SYDVKM. This CDR3 comprises 16 residues. The CDR3 spells CASSRVFSVGNQPQHF. In DNA form, the CDR3 reads TGTGCCAGCAGTAGGGTGTTTTCCGTGGGCAATCAGCCCCAGCATTTT.

This clonotype was counted a few times. The V call is TRBV19, the J call TRBJ1-1; TRBD1 might be the D (6 bases). The CDR3 covers 15 residues. Germline V gene sequence: CDR1 LNHDA, CDR2 SQIVND (reference sequence). Trimming took off 3 bases at V and 3 bases at J, with 14 bases between the two ends. CDR3 region: CASSIGWGPHTEAFF. CDR3 DNA sequence: TGTGCCAGTAGTATCGGGTGGGGGCCCCACACTGAAGCTTTCTTT.

The table lists this clonotype with a few counts. The junction departs from the called germline gene at one end, perhaps through a read error. The rearrangement uses TRBV28 and TRBJ2-7; D is unclear. Germline assignment: CDR1 MDHEN and CDR2 SYDVKM. The CDR3 runs 13 residues. This CDR3 is CASSLPGTYEQCF. For the CDR3, the DNA is TGTGCCAGCAGTTTACCAGGAACCTACGAGCAGTGCTTC.

The chain couples TRBV4-3 to TRBJ2-7; D unclear. The V and J ends lost 4 bases and 3 bases respectively, with 13 bases between them. The CDR3 has 14 residues. Germline CDR1 reads LGHNA; CDR2 reads YSLEER. CDR3 DNA: TGCGCCAGCAGCCCTGAGACGGCACACTACGAGCAGTACTTC. Encoded protein: CASSPETAHYEQYF.

Ten or more counts support this clonotype. The J gene is TRBJ1-3, the V gene TRBV7-2; D not certain. CDR3 length: 12 amino acids. Germline V gene sequence: CDR1 SGHTA, CDR2 FQGNSA. Trimming stripped 6 bases from V and 2 bases from J, with 5 bases between. CDR3 in amino acids: CASSLPGNTIYF. The CDR3 coding sequence is TGTGCCAGCAGTTTACCTGGAAACACCATATATTTT.

In this sample, this clonotype turned up many times. The chain has TRBV6-1 and TRBJ1-2; 7 bases agree with TRBD1. From germline, CDR1 is MNHNS and CDR2 SASEGT. The CDR3 runs to 15 residues. J lost 4 bases, V lost 4 bases, and 9 bases had no gene match. CDR3 sequence reads: CASSAMTGPLYGYTF. The CDR3 DNA sequence: TGTGCCAGCAGTGCTATGACAGGGCCCCTCTATGGCTACACCTTC.

V gene TRBV19 combines with J gene TRBJ2-7, with D possibly TRBD2 on 5 matching bases. The CDR3 extends over 14 amino acids. Germline-derived CDR1 and CDR2 are LNHDA and SQIVND (reference sequence). V was clipped by 4 bases and J by 4 bases, with 14 bases between them. The CDR3 spells CASSKWESGYEQYF. Written as DNA, the CDR3 is TGTGCCAGTAGTAAGTGGGAGAGTGGGTACGAGCAGTACTTC.

This clonotype occurred many times. The chain combines TRBV24-1 with TRBJ2-2; weak D call: TRBD1 (6 bases). Germline V gene lookup returns CDR1 KGHDR and CDR2 SFDVKD. The CDR3 contains 14 residues. V lost 5 bases to trimming and J lost 9 bases, with 15 bases between them. CDR3 sequence reads: CATSGPGVHRELFF. CDR3 coding DNA: TGTGCCACCAGTGGCCCAGGGGTTCACCGGGAGCTGTTTTTT.

This clonotype was found many times. The rearrangement links TRBV5-1 to TRBJ2-7, with 10 bases fitting TRBD2. The germline gives CDR1 SGHRS, CDR2 YFSETQ. This CDR3 contains 16 residues. With 4 bases clipped from V and 6 bases from J, the junction kept 13 bases outside the gene matches. CDR3 sequence reads: CASSRTPSGRSTEQYF. The CDR3 DNA reads TGCGCCAGCAGCCGGACACCTAGCGGGAGATCCACCGAGCAGTACTTC.

This clonotype was recorded many times. The rearrangement links TRBV12-3 or TRBV12-4 to TRBJ2-7, with TRBD2 matching 13 bases. Germline trimming cut 2 bases from V and 1 base from J; bases unmatched to any gene: 14. There are 20 residues in the CDR3. The CDR3 reads CASSLSLFTSGRAGSYEQYF. DNA for the CDR3: TGTGCCAGCAGTTTAAGCTTGTTCACTAGCGGGAGGGCCGGGTCCTACGAGCAGTACTTC.

Points on this clonotype: A much larger clone lies a single base off, so this may be a read error. No conserved phenylalanine or tryptophan ends this CDR3, so it is likely a read error. The gene calls are TRBV25-1 and TRBJ1-1, with unresolved D. V was cut by 1 base and J by 6 bases, with 9 bases left in between. CDR3 length equals 13 residues. Per the germline V gene, CDR1 is MGHDK and CDR2 is SYGVNS. As DNA, the CDR3 is TGTGCCAGCAGTGAATCCGGGTACGCTGAAGCTTTCTCT. Translating gives CASSESGYAEAFS.

This clonotype was recorded many times. The chain combines TRBV6-5 with TRBJ2-2; tentatively, D is TRBD2 (6 bases). Per germline, CDR1 MNHEY and CDR2 SVGAGI. The V end was cut by 5 bases, the J end by 4 bases, with 11 bases between. This CDR3 region has 14 residues. CDR3 bases: TGTGCCAGCAGTCCACAGACTAGCACCGGGGAGCTGTTTTTT. It is translated as CASSPQTSTGELFF.

In its sample, this clonotype was seen many times. V usage is TRBV6-2 or TRBV6-3 and J usage is TRBJ1-1; D ambiguous. Germline V gives CDR1 MNHEY, CDR2 SVGEGT. V lost 7 bases and J 1 base, leaving 19 bases between the germline ends. This CDR3 has 16 residues. This CDR3 is CASTKRNPGANTEAFF. Written as DNA, the CDR3 is TGTGCCAGCACCAAGAGGAACCCGGGAGCGAACACTGAAGCTTTCTTT.

In DNA, the CDR3 is TGTGCCAGCAGTTACTCTGGAGGTCGCCATGGCTACACCTTC. Its protein product is CASSYSGGRHGYTF. V is TRBV6-5 and J is TRBJ1-2; D not certain. The CDR3 sequence is 14 residues long. Germline lookup yields CDR1 MNHEY and CDR2 SVGAGI. Trimming took off 0 bases at V and 6 bases at J, with 11 bases between the two ends.

Remarks on this clonotype: A much larger clone differs by one base, so this may be a read error. The V and J genes are TRBV28 and TRBJ2-5, with D possibly matching TRBD1 (5 bases). The CDR3 loop spans 15 amino acids. The V gene's germline CDR1 is MDHEN and CDR2 SYDVKM. V dropped 4 bases and J dropped 5 bases, with 17 bases sitting between them. CDR3 loop: CASSYQTTARETQYF. The CDR3 bases are TGTGCCAGCAGTTACCAGACGACAGCAAGGGAGACCCAGTACTTC.

This clonotype was counted ten times or more. The chain recombines TRBV7-3 with TRBJ2-5, with D unresolved. This CDR3 comprises 13 residues. Germline V gene data show CDR1 as SGHTA and CDR2 as FQGTGA. The V gene lost 1 base and the J gene lost 11 bases, with 14 bases spanning the gap. The CDR3 nucleotides read TGTGCCAGCAGCTTAAACCCCCAGAGTAGACAGTACTTC. The encoded protein is CASSLNPQSRQYF.

This clonotype was observed many times. The genes are TRBV6-1 and TRBJ2-2; 11 bases match TRBD2. V lost 5 bases to trimming and J lost 6 bases; unmatched junction nucleotides: 5. Germline values: CDR1 MNHNS, CDR2 SASEGT. The CDR3 spans 15 residues. The CDR3 protein is CASSPLAGGAGELFF. CDR3 nucleotide sequence: TGTGCCAGCAGTCCGTTAGCGGGAGGGGCCGGGGAGCTGTTTTTT.

In this sample, this clonotype turned up many times. The chain carries TRBV10-3 and TRBJ2-2, with D hard to call. CDR3 length: 14 residues. Per germline, CDR1 ENHRY and CDR2 SYGVKD. V gave up 0 bases and J gave up 3 bases, with 5 bases separating them. CDR3 DNA: TGTGCCATCAGTGAGTCGTCGGACACCGGGGAGCTGTTTTTT. It is translated as CAISESSDTGELFF.

This clonotype was seen repeatedly, ten times or more. The V call is TRBV12-5, the J call TRBJ1-1, with D perhaps matching TRBD1 (5 bases). Trimming pared 5 bases from V and 1 base from J, leaving 14 bases between. The CDR3 runs 15 residues. Germline values: CDR1 LGHNT, CDR2 FRNRAP. CDR3 residues: CASGLPWGRNTEAFF. The DNA for the CDR3 is TGTGCTAGTGGTCTCCCGTGGGGCAGGAACACTGAAGCTTTCTTT.

This clonotype has a count of ten or more. The gene calls are TRBV12-3 or TRBV12-4 and TRBJ1-1; 7 bases agree with TRBD1. Losses at the gene ends were 6 bases for V and 5 bases for J; bases not matched to a gene: 9. The CDR3 covers 14 residues. The CDR3 loop is CASSLGGAGTEAFF. As DNA, the CDR3 is TGTGCCAGCAGCCTAGGGGGCGCAGGGACTGAAGCTTTCTTT.

In its sample, this clonotype was seen many times. This sequence joins TRBV6-5 and TRBJ2-7, with no clear D. Trimming removed 2 bases from V and 1 base from J, with 9 bases in between. Germline V CDR1 and CDR2: MNHEY, SVGAGI. This CDR3 has 14 amino acids. The CDR3 reads CASSYLVKSYEQYF. DNA for the CDR3: TGTGCCAGCAGTTACCTAGTGAAGTCCTACGAGCAGTACTTC.

J is TRBJ2-7 and V is TRBV5-4, with D tentatively TRBD1 or TRBD2 (5 bases each). There are 13 residues in the CDR3. CDR1 and CDR2 from the germline V gene are SGHNT and YYREEE (reference sequence). Trimming took off 2 bases at V and 6 bases at J, with 12 bases between the two ends. CDR3 region: CASSFGVRGEQYF. The CDR3 bases are TGTGCCAGCAGCTTCGGGGTAAGGGGCGAGCAGTACTTC.

This clonotype was picked up many times. This sequence joins TRBV11-2 and TRBJ2-2; TRBD2 aligns across 9 bases. V dropped 5 bases and J dropped 0; count of bases not matched to a gene: 4. This CDR3 is 16 amino acids long. Germline V gene data show CDR1 as SGHAT and CDR2 as FQNNGV. The CDR3 nucleotides read TGTGCCAGCAGCCCGACTAGCGGCGCGAACACCGGGGAGCTGTTTTTT. Protein sequence: CASSPTSGANTGELFF.

The chain couples TRBV19 to TRBJ2-2; the match to TRBD2 covers 10 bases. This CDR3 is 15 amino acids long. Germline V CDR1 and CDR2: LNHDA, SQIVND (reference sequence). V shed 5 bases, J shed 8 bases, and the junction held 8 bases outside the gene matches. CDR3 in amino acids: CASSQNPGLAGELFF. DNA of the CDR3: TGTGCCAGTAGTCAGAACCCGGGACTAGCGGGGGAGCTGTTTTTT.

This clonotype was picked up many times. The gene calls are TRBV19 and TRBJ1-5, with a tentative D call TRBD1 (6 bases). CDR3 length: 13 residues. The V gene lost 6 bases and the J gene lost 3 bases, with 9 bases spanning the gap. Germline V CDR1 and CDR2: LNHDA, SQIVND (reference sequence). The chain's CDR3 is CASSQGHNQPQHF. CDR3 sequence (DNA): TGTGCCAGTAGCCAGGGGCACAATCAGCCCCAGCATTTT.